These T cell receptor beta chains were read from a single sample in a study of cytomegalovirus exposure and HLA in healthy donors. Clones were sequenced by immunoSEQ multiplex PCR, and TCRdb holds only the in-frame ones, with some missing. The repertoire holds approximately 200,000 clones, with over 70% as singletons. The sequencing sample was made of PBMCs. The source is a woman in her 30s in good health and CMV-seropositive. The CDR3 runs from the conserved cysteine through the conserved F or W. A D gene is named only where the DNA matches it firmly. Not all rows give a size; the values are once, few, many and, for expanded clones, a class.

j_call | clone_size | d_call | v_call | cdr3_nt | cdr3_aa
TRBJ2-1 | NA | TRBD2 | TRBV12-5 | TGTGCTAGTGGTTCAGGACTAGCGAATGACAATGAGCAGTTCTTC | CASGSGLANDNEQFF
TRBJ2-2 | NA | TRBD1 | TRBV6-5 | TGTGCCAGCAGTTACGGGACAGGGGCAAATACCGGGGAGCTGTTTTTT | CASSYGTGANTGELFF
TRBJ1-2 | NA | TRBD1 | TRBV19 | TGTGCCAGTAGGGCGACAGGGGGTGTAGGAGGCTACACCTTC | CASRATGGVGGYTF
TRBJ1-4 | NA | NA | TRBV28 | TGTGCCAGCAGCCCTCTAGAGGAGGTTAATGAAAAACTGTTTTTT | CASSPLEEVNEKLFF
TRBJ1-4 | NA | TRBD1 | TRBV28 | TGTGCCAGCAACGACAGGGTTGGTAATGAAAAACTGTTTTTT | CASNDRVGNEKLFF
TRBJ1-3 | NA | NA | TRBV29-1 | TGCAGCGTTGAAGGGAAGCAACACGGGACACTGGGCAACACCATATATTTT | CSVEGKQHGTLGNTIYF
TRBJ2-2 | NA | TRBD2 | TRBV4-1 | TGCGCCAGCAGCCAAGAGGGGCTAGCGGGGGACACCGGGGAGCTGTTTTTT | CASSQEGLAGDTGELFF
TRBJ1-2 | NA | TRBD1 | TRBV11-2 | TGTGCCAGCAGCTCGACAGGGGGCGCCTACTATGGCTACACCTTC | CASSSTGGAYYGYTF
TRBJ1-5 | NA | NA | TRBV19 | TGTGCCAGTAGTATGGAGGGAGTTAGCAATCAGCCCCAGCATTTT | CASSMEGVSNQPQHF
TRBJ1-1 | NA | NA | TRBV7-7 | TGTGCCAGCAGCCCAACCAGGAACACTGAAGCTTTCTTT | CASSPTRNTEAFF
TRBJ1-5 | few | NA | TRBV6-1 | TGTGCCAGCAGTGCCCTGGTGGCCGATAGCAATCAGCCCCAGCATTTT | CASSALVADSNQPQHF
TRBJ2-7 | NA | NA | TRBV7-9 | TGTGCCAGCAGCCCGGGACTGATCTCCTACGAGCAGTACTTC | CASSPGLISYEQYF
TRBJ1-2 | NA | TRBD1 | TRBV5-1 | TGCGCCAGCAGCCCACCGGGACAGGGGAACTATGGCTACACCTTC | CASSPPGQGNYGYTF
TRBJ2-1 | NA | TRBD2 | TRBV28 | TGTGCCAGCAGTTTATCTAGCGGGAGGATGGCTGAGCAGTTCTTC | CASSLSSGRMAEQFF
TRBJ1-2 | NA | NA | TRBV19 | TGTGCCAGTAGTATCCCAGGCAACTATGGCTACACCTTC | CASSIPGNYGYTF
TRBJ2-7 | NA | TRBD2 | TRBV11-2 | TGTGCCAGCAGCTTAGTTAGCGGGAACACCTACGAGCAGTACTTC | CASSLVSGNTYEQYF
TRBJ2-7 | NA | TRBD1 | TRBV2 | TGTGCCAGCAGGGTTGAGGGGGCAGGGGAGCAGTACTTC | CASRVEGAGEQYF
TRBJ2-1 | NA | NA | TRBV6-5 | TGTGCCAGCAGTTCCCGCGGAGGATACAATGAGCAGTTCTTC | CASSSRGGYNEQFF
TRBJ2-7 | few | NA | TRBV15 | TGTGCCACCAGCAATCCATCGACAGGCGACGAGCAGTACTTC | CATSNPSTGDEQYF
TRBJ1-6 | NA | TRBD1 | TRBV27 | TGTGCCAGCACTTCCCCGGGACAGGGGCATTCACCCCTCCACTTT | CASTSPGQGHSPLHF
TRBJ2-2 | NA | NA | TRBV9 | TGTGCCAGCAGCGTAGCCAGCGCGAACACCGGGGAGCTGTTTTTT | CASSVASANTGELFF
TRBJ2-7 | NA | TRBD1 | TRBV7-9 | TGTGCCAGCAGCTCCCGGACGGGACAGAAAGACTACGAGCAGTACTTC | CASSSRTGQKDYEQYF
TRBJ2-1 | NA | TRBD2 | TRBV7-9 | TGTGCCAGCAGCCCCCTGGCTAGCGGGAGCGGGAGTGAGCAGTTCTTC | CASSPLASGSGSEQFF
TRBJ2-7 | once | NA | TRBV6-1 | TGTGCCAGCAGTGAACGGGATAATTCCTACGAGCAGTACTTC | CASSERDNSYEQYF
TRBJ2-7 | NA | TRBD1 | TRBV19 | TGTGCCAGTAGGTTGGGGACAGGGTCCTACGAGCAGTACTTC | CASRLGTGSYEQYF
TRBJ2-1 | few | TRBD2 | TRBV29-1 | TGCAGCGCCAGGGATAGCGGGAGAAATGAGCAGTTCTTC | CSARDSGRNEQFF
TRBJ2-2 | NA | NA | TRBV6-4 | TGTGCCAGCAGTGACTCAGCCGTCCCCGGGGAGCTGTTTTTT | CASSDSAVPGELFF
TRBJ1-5 | NA | TRBD1 | TRBV28 | TGTGCCAGCAGTTCCCCGACAGGGGGCGGTCAGCCCCAGCATTTT | CASSSPTGGGQPQHF
TRBJ2-7 | NA | NA | TRBV10-1 | TGCGCCAGCAGTGACCGAGCGTTGGAAATCTCCTACGAGCAGTACTTC | CASSDRALEISYEQYF